This TCR beta chain was captured by sequencing in a study of human T cells and chemical hapten exposure. Study-level background: Diphenylcyclopropenone, dosed weekly to the scalp, was given to patients throughout the approximately 22-week study. TCR yields per sample varied mostly from small pooled library volume differences.

The ends lost 3 bases at V and 4 bases at J; junction bases unmatched: 14. The germline gives CDR1 LNHNV, CDR2 YYDKDF (reference sequence). The CDR3 contains 17 residues. This clonotype was counted at least ten times. Its antigen remains unknown. TCRdb ran MiXCR on the RACE reads and lists one entry per CDR3 protein. The sample lists over 35,000 distinct CDR3 sequences, over 9.5% occurring once. The time point denotes: pre-sensitization, week 0. Treatment here: therapeutic diphenylcyclopropenone sensitization with weekly scalp DPC. Study findings and constraints: Counts of expanded TCRs (at PT1) showed a positive correlation with patch test score. Among TCRs, those above 1 in 1000 frequency were unaffected by DPC sensitization.

This material consisted of whole blood, taken in connection with sensitization to the hapten diphenylcyclopropenone (DPC). The rearrangement uses TRBV15 and TRBJ1-1; 7 bases are a match to TRBD1. This TCR was sampled from a young man with alopecia areata. Some clones in this sample may be carry-over from other donors' samples. The CDR3 DNA is TGTGCCACCAGCAGGAGGACAGGCCTTAACGGCGGCACTGAAGCTTTCTTT. This sequence encodes CATSRRTGLNGGTEAFF.